This TCR beta chain was recorded in a study of blood T cell repertoires in COVID-19. As for the study in general: COVID-19 samples from acute and convalescent phases originated in the United States, Italy and Spain. From T cells, B-cell-depleted T cells, or PBMCs came the material, which was cDNA or gDNA.

Original processing methods: For nucleated cells, counts were estimated from reference gene primer amplification. TCRdb's table, derived via immunoSEQ multiplex PCR, lists solely in-frame clones and lacks some. V, J and clone size are taken as reported in that table, and D and trimming were inferred from the DNA itself. The sample yields 60,000 to 70,000 clones, roughly nine tenths seen once. The junction had 16 bases not matched to a gene; V was cut back by 5 bases and J by 3 bases. The germline CDR1 and CDR2 sequences are SGHAT and FQNNGV. The CDR3 covers 17 residues. Source material: peripheral blood. The sequence came from a human donor in a cohort sampled during active COVID-19. The chain is built from TRBV11-2 and TRBJ2-7; 7 positions agree with TRBD1. CDR3 protein: CASSPRVGQATIYEQYF. As DNA, the CDR3 is TGTGCCAGCAGCCCACGGGTAGGACAGGCGACGATCTACGAGCAGTACTTC.